This passage covers 10 T cell receptor beta chains from one sample sequenced in a study of cytomegalovirus exposure and HLA in healthy donors. TCRdb keeps only in-frame clones here, not all; method: immunoSEQ multiplex PCR. The profile shows about 63,000 clones, 95% of them singletons. Source material: PBMCs. These receptors were taken from a woman between 18 and 29 years old in good health and CMV-seropositive.

The chain joins TRBV15 to TRBJ2-7; 10 nucleotides agree with TRBD1. V was clipped by 3 bases and J by 3 bases; unmatched bases: 5. The germline gives CDR1 LNHNV, CDR2 YYDKDF (reference sequence). The CDR3 has 15 amino acids. For the CDR3, the DNA is TGTGCCACCAGCAGGGCCGGGACAGGGGTCTACGAGCAGTACTTC. Its translation is CATSRAGTGVYEQYF.

The rearrangement joins TRBV10-1 to TRBJ2-2; TRBD2 matches at 8 bases. The V gene end was trimmed by 6 bases and the J gene end by 5 bases; junction bases not matched to a gene: 2. Germline loops: CDR1 WNHNN, CDR2 SYGVQD (reference sequence). The CDR3 consists of 13 residues. This CDR3 reads CASRAGGTGELFF. CDR3 nucleotides: TGCGCCAGCAGGGCGGGGGGTACCGGGGAGCTGTTTTTT.

The chain couples TRBV28 to TRBJ2-1; 16 nucleotides agree with TRBD2. CDR1 MDHEN and CDR2 SYDVKM come from the germline V gene. The trim removed 2 bases at V and 15 bases at J, leaving 1 base unmatched. This CDR3 is 13 amino acids long. The CDR3 region is CASSLGTSGGVFF. CDR3 sequence (DNA): TGTGCCAGCAGTTTAGGGACTAGCGGGGGGGTGTTCTTC.

V usage is TRBV5-1 and J usage is TRBJ2-7, with D tentatively TRBD1 (5 bases). The CDR3 runs 12 residues. V lost 3 bases and J 4 bases, leaving 8 bases between the germline ends. Germline V gene sequence: CDR1 SGHRS, CDR2 YFSETQ. DNA for the CDR3: TGCGCCAGCAGCTGGGGCGGTTACGAGCAGTACTTC. Its protein product is CASSWGGYEQYF.

The chain uses TRBV30 and TRBJ1-1; D uncertain. The CDR3 spans 15 residues. Trimming removed 4 bases at V and 0 bases at J, with 15 bases between. Per germline, CDR1 GTSNPN and CDR2 SVGIG (reference sequence). The CDR3 loop reads CAWTKKSDLNTEAFF. CDR3 sequence (DNA): TGTGCCTGGACCAAAAAGAGCGATTTGAACACTGAAGCTTTCTTT.

CDR3 protein: CASRLAGDLYEQYF. The DNA of the CDR3 is TGTGCCAGCAGACTAGCGGGAGACTTATACGAGCAGTACTTC. The V and J genes are TRBV6-1 and TRBJ2-5; 11 nucleotides align to TRBD2. The J call is in doubt because the DNA end fits TRBJ2-7 better. Per the germline V gene, CDR1 is MNHNS and CDR2 is SASEGT. The CDR3 spans 14 residues.

This clone is a singleton in its sample. This chain links TRBV4-2 with TRBJ2-1, with D maybe TRBD1 (6 bases). Germline V lookup: CDR1 LGHNA, CDR2 YNFKEQ. Trimming shortened V by 4 bases and J by 10 bases, and 11 bases separated the two germline ends. This CDR3 is 12 amino acids long. For the CDR3, the DNA is TGTGCCAGCAGCCTTATTCAGGGGGAGCAGTTCTTC. Translated: CASSLIQGEQFF.

J is TRBJ1-3 and V is TRBV28; D is ambiguous. CDR1 and CDR2 from the germline V gene are MDHEN and SYDVKM. The CDR3 covers 14 residues. V gave up 7 bases and J gave up 7 bases, with 17 bases separating them. CDR3 in amino acids: CASTDPLGGNTIYF. CDR3 DNA: TGTGCCAGCACTGACCCGCTCGGAGGGAACACCATATATTTT.

V and J are TRBV30 and TRBJ2-7; 7 nucleotides line up with TRBD1. CDR1 is GTSNPN, CDR2 SVGIG, per germline (reference sequence). V lost 5 bases, J lost 2 bases, and 6 bases stayed unmatched. The CDR3 extends over 13 amino acids. CDR3 region: CAWGTELTYEQYF. The CDR3 DNA reads as TGTGCCTGGGGGACAGAGCTCACCTACGAGCAGTACTTC.

The chain has TRBV5-4 and TRBJ1-6; a weak D match, TRBD1 (5 bases). Trimming stripped 1 base from V and 9 bases from J, with 11 bases between. CDR1 is SGHNT, CDR2 YYREEE, per germline (reference sequence). The CDR3 spans 14 residues. The CDR3: CASSLSGSGSPLHF. CDR3 nucleotide sequence: TGTGCCAGCAGCTTGTCAGGGTCCGGTTCACCCCTCCACTTT.